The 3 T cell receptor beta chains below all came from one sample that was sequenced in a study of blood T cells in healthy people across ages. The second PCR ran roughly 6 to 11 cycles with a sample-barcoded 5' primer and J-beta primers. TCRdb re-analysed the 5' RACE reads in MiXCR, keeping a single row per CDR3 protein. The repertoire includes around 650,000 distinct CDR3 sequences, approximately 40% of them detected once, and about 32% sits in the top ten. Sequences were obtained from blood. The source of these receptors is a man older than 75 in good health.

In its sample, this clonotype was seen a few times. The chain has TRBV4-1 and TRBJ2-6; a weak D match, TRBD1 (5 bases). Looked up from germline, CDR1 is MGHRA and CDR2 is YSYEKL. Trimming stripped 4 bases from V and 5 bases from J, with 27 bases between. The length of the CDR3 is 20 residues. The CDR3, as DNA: TGCGCCAGCAGCCCCTCAAGGGGAAGGGAACTAAGGCTTCGGGCCAACGTCCTGACTTTC. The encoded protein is CASSPSRGRELRLRANVLTF.

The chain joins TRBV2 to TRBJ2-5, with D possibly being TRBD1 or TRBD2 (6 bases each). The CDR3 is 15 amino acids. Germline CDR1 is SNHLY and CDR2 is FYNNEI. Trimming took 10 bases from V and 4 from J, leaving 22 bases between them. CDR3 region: CATAPGTQGGETQYF. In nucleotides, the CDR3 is TGTGCCACCGCGCCCGGGACTCAAGGGGGAGAGACCCAGTACTTC.

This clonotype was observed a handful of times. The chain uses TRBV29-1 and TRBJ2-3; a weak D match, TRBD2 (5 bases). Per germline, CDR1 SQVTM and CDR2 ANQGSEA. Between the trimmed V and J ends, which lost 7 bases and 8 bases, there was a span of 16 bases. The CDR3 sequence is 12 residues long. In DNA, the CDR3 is TGCAGCGCGACCCCCGAGGGTTGTACGCAGTATTTT. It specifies CSATPEGCTQYF.